These T cell receptor beta chains were read from a single sample in a study of PD-1 blockade in classical Hodgkin lymphoma. Only in-frame clones appear in the TCRdb table, and some are missing; sequencing was by immunoSEQ multiplex PCR. This sample has 95,000 to 100,000 clones, with more than 85% found just once. The sample consisted of peripheral blood mononuclear cells (PBMCs), taken before the second cycle of nivolumab. Source of these receptors: a human donor with classical Hodgkin lymphoma. Both conserved end residues are part of each CDR3. D genes are given only for firm matches. Not all rows give a size; the values are once, few, many and, for expanded clones, a class.

v_call: TRBV2; cdr3_length: 13; j_call: TRBJ2-5; d_call: TRBD1; clone_size: once; cdr3_nt: TGTGCCAGCAGCCGGGACAGGCAAGAGACCCAGTACTTC; cdr3_aa: CASSRDRQETQYF
v_call: TRBV7-2; cdr3_length: 16; j_call: TRBJ1-2; d_call: -; clone_size: -; cdr3_nt: TGTGCCAGCAGCTTAGCCTCCGCATGGGATAACTATGGCTACACCTTC; cdr3_aa: CASSLASAWDNYGYTF
v_call: TRBV19; cdr3_length: 14; j_call: TRBJ2-2; d_call: -; clone_size: few; cdr3_nt: TGTGCCAGTACTTGGCAGGGCGAGACCGGGGAGCTGTTTTTT; cdr3_aa: CASTWQGETGELFF
v_call: TRBV4-2; cdr3_length: 16; j_call: TRBJ1-4; d_call: -; clone_size: -; cdr3_nt: TGTGCCAGCAGCCAAGATTCGGGACTAGAGTATGAAAAACTGTTTTTT; cdr3_aa: CASSQDSGLEYEKLFF
v_call: TRBV7-6; cdr3_length: 15; j_call: TRBJ1-2; d_call: -; clone_size: -; cdr3_nt: TGTGCCAGCAGCTTAACTTCAAACGGCCCCTATGGCTACACCTTC; cdr3_aa: CASSLTSNGPYGYTF
v_call: TRBV7-2; cdr3_length: 14; j_call: TRBJ2-4; d_call: -; clone_size: -; cdr3_nt: TGTGCCAGCAGCTCAGAACAGGACAGCCCAAGGTGGTACTTC; cdr3_aa: CASSSEQDSPRWYF
v_call: TRBV11-2; cdr3_length: 16; j_call: TRBJ2-7; d_call: -; clone_size: -; cdr3_nt: TGTGCCAGCAGCTTAGATGCACGGTTAAGTAGCTACGAGCAGTACTTC; cdr3_aa: CASSLDARLSSYEQYF
v_call: TRBV5-1; cdr3_length: 14; j_call: TRBJ2-5; d_call: -; clone_size: -; cdr3_nt: TGCGCCAGCAGCCGCGACCCGTTCCAAGAGACCCAGTACTTC; cdr3_aa: CASSRDPFQETQYF
v_call: TRBV7-2; cdr3_length: 16; j_call: TRBJ2-1; d_call: -; clone_size: -; cdr3_nt: TGTGCCAGCAGCCCCCCGGCGGTAACCTCCTACAATGAGCAGTTCTTC; cdr3_aa: CASSPPAVTSYNEQFF
v_call: TRBV6-4; cdr3_length: 16; j_call: TRBJ2-1; d_call: TRBD1; clone_size: -; cdr3_nt: TGTGCCAGCAGTGACGGGACAGGGGGCTCCTACAATGAGCAGTTCTTC; cdr3_aa: CASSDGTGGSYNEQFF
v_call: TRBV15; cdr3_length: 14; j_call: TRBJ2-7; d_call: TRBD1; clone_size: -; cdr3_nt: TGTGCCACCAGCAGGGGGGACAGCTCCTACGAGCAGTACTTC; cdr3_aa: CATSRGDSSYEQYF
v_call: TRBV13; cdr3_length: 13; j_call: TRBJ1-1; d_call: -; clone_size: -; cdr3_nt: TGTGCCAGCACGTTTGGAGGGAACACTGAAGCTTTCTTT; cdr3_aa: CASTFGGNTEAFF
v_call: TRBV7-2; cdr3_length: 15; j_call: TRBJ1-1; d_call: -; clone_size: -; cdr3_nt: TGTGCCAGCAGCCTACGAGACACAGAGAACACTGAAGCTTTCTTT; cdr3_aa: CASSLRDTENTEAFF
v_call: TRBV10-3; cdr3_length: 15; j_call: TRBJ1-5; d_call: -; clone_size: once; cdr3_nt: TGTGCCATCAGTGAGTTAGGAGACCGCAATCAGCCCCAGCATTTT; cdr3_aa: CAISELGDRNQPQHF